This is a list of T cell receptor beta chains from one sample in a study of OX40 agonist ivuxolimab in advanced cancers. Method: immunoSEQ multiplex PCR; TCRdb's copy keeps in-frame clones and lacks some. This sample has approximately 64,000 clones, with 87% found just once. The sequenced sample was CD4+ or CD8+ T cells sorted from blood, obtained in a trial of the OX40 agonist ivuxolimab. These receptors were obtained from an adult with an advanced solid tumor such as melanoma, head and neck, liver or kidney cancer. Each CDR3 is given with its conserved first and last residue. Fields, in order: J gene, clone size, V gene, D gene, CDR3 protein, CDR3 DNA. A D gene is named only where the DNA matches it firmly. Clone size is given for some rows only: seen once, a few or many times, or a class if the clone is expanded.

>TRBJ1-4|.|TRBV30|.
CAWSNLKEKLFF
TGTGCCTGGAGCAATCTGAAGGAAAAACTGTTTTTT
>TRBJ1-2|.|TRBV29-1|.
CSVEGYLYGYTF
TGCAGCGTTGAAGGGTACCTATATGGCTACACCTTC
>TRBJ2-2|.|TRBV7-7|.
CASSFNLAGELFF
TGTGCTAGCAGCTTTAATCTGGCCGGGGAGCTGTTTTTT
>TRBJ1-1|.|TRBV10-2|.
CASSIRENTEAFF
TGCGCCAGCAGTATTAGGGAGAACACTGAAGCTTTCTTT
>TRBJ2-3|.|TRBV5-4|TRBD2
CASSSTSGVSTDTQYF
TGTGCCAGCAGCTCGACTAGCGGGGTTAGCACAGATACGCAGTATTTT
>TRBJ2-7|.|TRBV7-9|.
CASTQGGLRSYEQYF
TGTGCCAGCACCCAGGGGGGGCTAAGGTCCTACGAGCAGTACTTC
>TRBJ2-7|few|TRBV28|.
CASSLSGPLIGQYF
TGTGCCAGCAGTTTATCTGGGCCCCTAATCGGGCAGTACTTC
>TRBJ2-7|.|TRBV6-1|TRBD1
CASRVTGGLFSEQYF
TGTGCCAGCAGGGTTACAGGGGGCTTGTTTTCCGAGCAGTACTTC
>TRBJ1-4|.|TRBV5-1|TRBD1
CASSRGQGRSEKLFF
TGCGCCAGCAGCCGAGGACAGGGCAGGAGTGAAAAACTGTTTTTT
>TRBJ2-5|.|TRBV27|TRBD2
CASRPGRTSGSGGETQYF
TGTGCCAGCAGACCCGGGAGGACTAGCGGGAGCGGAGGAGAGACCCAGTACTTC
>TRBJ2-1|.|TRBV7-9|TRBD2
CASSLGLAGGNEQFF
TGTGCCAGCAGCTTAGGACTAGCGGGCGGAAATGAGCAGTTCTTC
>TRBJ2-1|.|TRBV7-9|.
CASREGAYNEQFF
TGTGCCAGCAGAGAGGGGGCCTACAATGAGCAGTTCTTC
>TRBJ2-7|.|TRBV11-2|TRBD1
CASSSITGGRYEQYF
TGTGCCAGCAGCAGCATCACAGGGGGTCGCTACGAGCAGTACTTC
>TRBJ2-2|.|TRBV28|.
CASSFWPRGTNTGELFF
TGTGCCAGCAGTTTTTGGCCGCGAGGTACGAACACCGGGGAGCTGTTTTTT
>TRBJ2-3|.|TRBV18|TRBD2
CASSPEREGRNTQYF
TGTGCCAGCTCACCAGAGCGGGAGGGACGGAATACGCAGTATTTT
>TRBJ1-1|.|TRBV2|.
CASIKDVGRDTEAFF
TGTGCCAGCATCAAAGATGTGGGTCGGGACACTGAAGCTTTCTTT
>TRBJ1-5|.|TRBV6-5|.
CASSTQTDQPQHF
TGTGCCAGCAGTACCCAGACTGATCAGCCCCAGCATTTT
>TRBJ1-2|.|TRBV28|.
CASTKGGPYGYTF
TGTGCCAGCACAAAAGGGGGACCCTATGGCTACACCTTC
>TRBJ1-1|.|TRBV18|.
CASSPPNRFSGDPRLLGAEAFF
TGTGCCAGCTCACCACCAAACAGGTTTAGCGGGGATCCCCGTCTCCTGGGCGCTGAAGCTTTCTTT
>TRBJ2-7|once|TRBV7-2|.
CASSLASGGWASYEQYF
TGTGCCAGCAGCTTAGCCTCAGGGGGGTGGGCCTCCTACGAGCAGTACTTC
>TRBJ2-1|.|TRBV7-3|.
CASSTRLGNEQFF
TGTGCCAGCAGCACCCGCTTAGGCAATGAGCAGTTCTTC
>TRBJ2-5|.|TRBV5-4|TRBD1
CASSVDTGVGETQYF
TGTGCCAGCAGTGTTGATACAGGGGTCGGAGAGACCCAGTACTTC
>TRBJ2-5|.|TRBV11-1|TRBD1
CASSPGTAPQETQYF
TGTGCCAGCAGTCCCGGGACAGCCCCTCAAGAGACCCAGTACTTC
>TRBJ2-1|.|TRBV13|.
CASSLVSRRAEQFF
TGTGCCAGCAGCTTAGTGTCCCGCAGGGCTGAGCAGTTCTTC
>TRBJ2-5|.|TRBV5-1|TRBD1
CASSLAGQGQETQYF
TGCGCCAGCAGCTTGGCGGGACAGGGGCAAGAGACCCAGTACTTC
>TRBJ2-7|.|TRBV12-5|.
CASGLALGAEQYF
TGTGCTAGTGGTTTGGCCTTGGGGGCCGAGCAGTACTTC
>TRBJ2-2|once|TRBV30|.
CAWNRGQGVAGELFF
TGTGCCTGGAACCGGGGGCAGGGGGTAGCCGGGGAGCTGTTTTTT
>TRBJ2-1|.|TRBV10-3|TRBD1
CAISESSGRGLDEQFF
TGTGCCATCAGTGAGTCGTCGGGCAGGGGGCTGGATGAGCAGTTCTTC
>TRBJ2-1|.|TRBV30|TRBD1
CAWIWGRGRNEQFF
TGTGCCTGGATCTGGGGCAGGGGGCGGAATGAGCAGTTCTTC